What follows are 27 T cell receptor beta chains derived from one specimen sequenced in a study of blood T cell repertoires in COVID-19. Libraries were prepared by immunoSEQ multiplex PCR; TCRdb keeps only in-frame clonotypes and omits some of them. The profile shows fewer than 180,000 clones, roughly 90% of them singletons. The sequenced sample was peripheral blood. Source of these receptors: a woman aged 55-70 years with active or convalescent COVID-19.

V gene TRBV6-6 combines with J gene TRBJ2-1; 8 bases line up with TRBD1. The germline gives CDR1 MNHNY, CDR2 SVGAGI (reference sequence). The CDR3 sequence is 15 residues long. Trimming cost V 5 bases and J 2 bases; bases outside gene matches: 5. In nucleotides, the CDR3 is TGTGCCAGCAGTCCACAGGGGGGAACCTACAATGAGCAGTTCTTC. This codes for CASSPQGGTYNEQFF.

The chain is built from TRBV6-4 and TRBJ1-5, with TRBD1 matching 8 bases. Per the germline V gene, CDR1 is MRHNA and CDR2 is SNTAGT. This CDR3 region has 23 residues. Trimming took 2 bases from V and 4 from J; bases not matched to a gene: 28. CDR3 sequence reads: CASSDTVIRNRDRFVRGNQPQHF. The CDR3 DNA reads TGTGCCAGCAGTGACACGGTAATAAGAAATCGGGACAGGTTCGTTAGGGGGAATCAGCCCCAGCATTTT.

The CDR3 DNA reads as TGTGCCAGCAGCTTAGACCCATTCCGACAGGTTAAGAGAAACACCATATATTTT. It encodes CASSLDPFRQVKRNTIYF. This rearrangement joins TRBV11-2 to TRBJ1-3; a possible D gene is TRBD1 (6 bases). V was trimmed by 0 bases and J by 5 bases, leaving 20 bases between them. CDR3 size: 18 residues. The germline gives CDR1 SGHAT, CDR2 FQNNGV.

The J gene is TRBJ1-5, the V gene TRBV4-1; D perhaps matches TRBD1 (5 bases). CDR1 is MGHRA and CDR2 is YSYEKL in the germline V gene. The V gene lost 0 bases and the J gene lost 3 bases, with 12 bases spanning the gap. CDR3 length: 16 amino acids. As DNA, the CDR3 is TGCGCCAGCAGCCAAGAATGGACATTTTACAATCAGCCCCAGCATTTT. It is translated as CASSQEWTFYNQPQHF.

The genes are TRBV2 and TRBJ2-7; 11 bases align to TRBD2. With 6 bases clipped from V and 2 bases from J, the junction kept 3 bases outside the gene matches. This CDR3 region has 14 residues. Germline CDR1 is SNHLY and CDR2 is FYNNEI. The CDR3 region is CASRPSGGTYEQYF. The CDR3 nucleotides read TGTGCCAGCAGGCCTAGCGGGGGGACCTACGAGCAGTACTTC. The variable domain in full, with the rest retrieved from reference TRBV2 and TRBJ2-7, is EPEVTQTPSHQVTQMGQEVILRCVPISNHLYFYWYRQILGQKVEFLVSFYNNEISEKSEIFDDQFSVERPDGSNFTLKIRSTKLEDSAMYFCASRPSGGTYEQYFGPGTRLTVT.

The V gene is TRBV2, the J gene TRBJ2-3; no definite D call. The germline gives CDR1 SNHLY, CDR2 FYNNEI. This CDR3 comprises 12 residues. Trimming stripped 3 bases from V and 4 bases from J, with 5 bases between. DNA of the CDR3: TGTGCCAGCAGTGAGTTCTCAGATACGCAGTATTTT. Protein product: CASSEFSDTQYF.

The chain joins TRBV6-5 to TRBJ1-1; D not certain. CDR1 and CDR2 from the germline V gene are MNHEY and SVGAGI. The CDR3 covers 13 residues. The V end lost 6 bases, the J end lost 0 bases, and 8 bases lay between the germline ends. The CDR3 loop is CASRRALNTEAFF. CDR3 nucleotides: TGTGCCAGCAGGCGGGCTCTGAACACTGAAGCTTTCTTT.

The chain employs TRBV5-1 and TRBJ1-3; D uncertain. CDR1 and CDR2 from the germline V gene are SGHRS and YFSETQ. The CDR3 has 15 amino acids. V lost 0 bases and J lost 0, with 7 bases in between. The CDR3 region is CASSLEPFSGNTIYF. The CDR3 DNA is TGCGCCAGCAGCTTGGAGCCGTTCTCTGGAAACACCATATATTTT.

V gene TRBV7-8 combines with J gene TRBJ1-4, with D hard to call. The germline gives CDR1 SGHVS, CDR2 FQNEAQ. The length of the CDR3 is 16 residues. V was trimmed by 5 bases and J by 1 base, leaving 14 bases between them. This CDR3 is CASSTTPGETNEKLFF. DNA for the CDR3: TGTGCCAGCAGCACCACGCCCGGTGAAACTAATGAAAAACTGTTTTTT.

This chain joins TRBV7-9 and TRBJ1-1, with D unclear. Germline V gene data show CDR1 as SEHNR and CDR2 as FQNEAQ (reference sequence). This CDR3 region has 11 residues. V was trimmed by 2 bases and J by 6 bases, leaving 4 bases between them. The CDR3 sequence: CASSLKPEAFF. The CDR3, as DNA: TGTGCCAGCAGCTTAAAGCCTGAAGCTTTCTTT.

The CDR3 nucleotides read TGTGCCAGCAGCCACGGGGACAGGACAACCTACGAGCAGTACTTC. Its translation: CASSHGDRTTYEQYF. The genes are TRBV6-2 or TRBV6-3 and TRBJ2-7; 8 bases are shared with TRBD1. The germline CDR1 and CDR2 sequences are MNHEY and SVGEGT. V shed 6 bases and J 2 bases; nucleotides not matched to a gene: 9. There are 15 residues in the CDR3.

The chain has TRBV27 and TRBJ2-3; D remains ambiguous. CDR3 size: 15 residues. Trimming cost V 0 bases and J 3 bases, with 10 bases left between them. Germline V gene sequence: CDR1 MNHEY, CDR2 SMNVEV (reference sequence). The CDR3 here is CASSLSAIGTDTQYF. CDR3 DNA: TGTGCCAGCAGTTTATCAGCGATCGGGACAGATACGCAGTATTTT.

This rearrangement joins TRBV2 to TRBJ2-3; D unresolved. Trimming removed 8 bases from V and 0 bases from J, with 12 bases in between. The CDR3 length is 14 residues. From germline, CDR1 is SNHLY and CDR2 FYNNEI. CDR3 amino acids: CASVLAGSTDTQYF. CDR3 nucleotide sequence: TGTGCCAGCGTCTTAGCTGGGAGCACAGATACGCAGTATTTT.

This clone occurred a few times. The genes are TRBV19 and TRBJ1-1; TRBD1 matches 10 bases. This CDR3 is built from 15 residues. Unmatched junction bases numbered 9, after V lost 7 bases and J lost 4 bases. Germline CDR1 reads LNHDA; CDR2 reads SQIVND (reference sequence). The CDR3 DNA is TGTGCCAGTACAAGAGGGTGGACAGGGGGCACTGAAGCTTTCTTT. Translation: CASTRGWTGGTEAFF.

The chain uses TRBV30 and TRBJ1-4; D call uncertain. Germline V gene sequence: CDR1 GTSNPN, CDR2 SVGIG (reference sequence). The CDR3 has 13 residues. The germline V and J ends were trimmed by 2 bases and 12 bases, with 16 bases remaining between them. CDR3 coding DNA: TGTGCCTGGAGTAGGGCGGGTATTGGGGAACTGTTTTTT. This gives the protein CAWSRAGIGELFF.

There are a few counts of this clone. The genes are TRBV4-1 and TRBJ1-4; a weak D match, TRBD1 (5 bases). V was pared by 6 bases and J by 7 bases, with 12 bases between. From germline, CDR1 is MGHRA and CDR2 YSYEKL. The CDR3 spans 13 residues. The CDR3 sequence: CASSRGRGEKLFF. As DNA, the CDR3 is TGCGCCAGCAGTCGGGGGAGGGGTGAAAAACTGTTTTTT.

The chain carries TRBV18 and TRBJ2-1, with a possible D match to TRBD2 (5 bases). Trimming took off 4 bases at V and 8 bases at J, with 12 bases between the two ends. The CDR3 consists of 13 residues. Germline assignment: CDR1 KGHSH and CDR2 LQKENI. The CDR3: CASSLRWRDEQFF. CDR3 nucleotides: TGTGCCAGCTCACTTAGGTGGCGGGATGAGCAGTTCTTC.

The V and J genes are TRBV6-2 or TRBV6-3 and TRBJ2-7, with a possible D match to TRBD2 (6 bases). The germline gives CDR1 MNHEY, CDR2 SVGEGT. Trimming pared 0 bases from V and 9 bases from J, leaving 21 bases between. The CDR3 consists of 16 residues. The CDR3 sequence is CASSYSYHSGSRGQYF. The DNA of the CDR3 is TGTGCCAGCAGTTACTCGTATCATAGCGGCAGCCGAGGGCAGTACTTC.

This clone occurred once. This chain connects TRBV5-4 to TRBJ2-1, with D perhaps TRBD1 (5 bases). There are 14 residues in the CDR3. Trimming removed 4 bases from V and 5 bases from J, with 13 bases in between. Germline V gives CDR1 SGHNT, CDR2 YYREEE (reference sequence). Here the CDR3 reads CASSTKTEDNEQFF. In DNA, the CDR3 is TGTGCCAGCAGCACAAAGACAGAGGACAATGAGCAGTTCTTC.

J is TRBJ1-4 and V is TRBV6-2 or TRBV6-3, with 7 bases matching TRBD1. CDR1 and CDR2 (germline): MNHEY, SVGEGT. Trimming removed 4 bases from V and 7 bases from J; junction bases left unmatched: 6. This CDR3 region has 14 residues. CDR3 loop: CASSWRGGGEKLFF. The CDR3 nucleotides are TGTGCCAGCAGTTGGAGAGGGGGCGGTGAAAAACTGTTTTTT.

The chain recombines TRBV9 with TRBJ2-7, with TRBD1 matching 8 bases. Trimming cost V 4 bases and J 4 bases; bases outside gene matches: 13. This CDR3 comprises 16 residues. Germline lookup yields CDR1 SGDLS and CDR2 YYNGEE. In nucleotides, the CDR3 is TGTGCCAGCAGCCCCGCGGGGACAGGAACACCTTACGAGCAGTACTTC. Its translation: CASSPAGTGTPYEQYF.

The gene calls are TRBV19 and TRBJ1-1, with a weak D call TRBD1 (5 bases). Germline CDR1 and CDR2: LNHDA and SQIVND (reference sequence). The CDR3 consists of 14 residues. V lost 6 bases to trimming and J lost 1 base, with 12 bases between them. CDR3 sequence (DNA): TGTGCCAGTAGAAAACAGGAATGGAACACTGAAGCTTTCTTT. It translates to CASRKQEWNTEAFF.

This clone was observed a single time. V gene TRBV5-4 combines with J gene TRBJ2-7, with a possible D match to TRBD1 (8 bases). Germline V gene data show CDR1 as SGHNT and CDR2 as YYREEE (reference sequence). V shed 0 bases and J shed 2 bases, with 12 bases lying between them. The CDR3 consists of 15 residues. CDR3 sequence (DNA): TGTGCCAGCAGCTTGGGACAGGGGACTACCTACGAGCAGTACTTC. Amino acids: CASSLGQGTTYEQYF.

A few counts support this clone. Other DNA sequences of this sample code for an identical CDR3. V gene TRBV11-2 combines with J gene TRBJ1-2, with TRBD1 matching 10 bases. J lost 2 bases, V lost 0 bases, and 0 bases had no gene match. The V gene's germline CDR1 is SGHAT and CDR2 FQNNGV. The CDR3 loop spans 15 amino acids. The CDR3 region is CASSLEGQGNYGYTF. The CDR3, as DNA: TGTGCCAGCAGCTTAGAGGGACAGGGGAACTATGGCTACACCTTC.

V usage is TRBV5-5 and J usage is TRBJ1-4; D is unresolved. Germline V gene lookup returns CDR1 SGHKS and CDR2 YYEKEE (reference sequence). The V gene lost 0 bases and the J gene lost 3 bases, with 6 bases spanning the gap. CDR3 length: 14 residues. The CDR3 coding sequence is TGTGCCAGCAGCTTGGACGCGGCTAATGAAAAACTGTTTTTT. It is translated as CASSLDAANEKLFF.

The chain has TRBV16 and TRBJ2-4; 10 nucleotides agree with TRBD1. The germline V gene has CDR1 KGHSY and CDR2 FQNENV. J gave up 4 bases and V 0 bases, and 0 bases lay outside the gene matches. This CDR3 region has 15 residues. The CDR3 protein is CASSQSDRGKNIQYF. The CDR3, as DNA: TGTGCCAGCAGCCAATCGGACAGGGGGAAAAACATTCAGTACTTC.

The chain is built from TRBV29-1 and TRBJ1-1; D perhaps matches TRBD1 (5 bases). The CDR3 has 12 residues. V lost 3 bases, J lost 7 bases, and 12 bases lay in between. Germline-derived CDR1 and CDR2 are SQVTM and ANQGSEA. In nucleotides, the CDR3 is TGCAGCGTTGAGGGTTGGGGGGGTGAAGCTTTCTTT. It yields the protein CSVEGWGGEAFF.